The 24 T cell receptor beta chains presented below share a single source sample, sequenced in a study of identical twins. TCRdb ran MiXCR on the 5' RACE reads and lists one entry per CDR3 protein. The sample has fewer than 800,000 distinct CDR3 sequences; about 7% are singletons. The data were also submitted as part of a second study, on yellow fever vaccine responses in identical twins.

Sequencing input: PBMCs. All receptors derive from a woman aged 18-35 years in good health.

The genes are TRBV9 and TRBJ2-2, with D unclear. From germline, CDR1 is SGDLS and CDR2 YYNGEE. The CDR3 runs 13 residues. The ends were cut back, 3 bases at V and 3 bases at J, with 6 bases in the middle. CDR3 loop: CASSGAHTGELFF. The CDR3 DNA is TGTGCCAGCAGCGGGGCTCACACCGGGGAGCTGTTTTTT. Full variable domain (remainder filled in from reference TRBV9 and TRBJ2-2): DSGVTQTPKHLITATGQRVTLRCSPRSGDLSVYWYQQSLDQGLQFLIQYYNGEERAKGNILERFSAQQFPDLHSELNLSSLELGDSALYFCASSGAHTGELFFGEGSRLTVL.

This clonotype was observed many times. The rearrangement joins TRBV5-1 to TRBJ1-1; a possible D gene is TRBD1 (6 bases). Germline CDR1 reads SGHRS; CDR2 reads YFSETQ. The V gene lost 0 bases and the J gene lost 4 bases, with 10 bases spanning the gap. CDR3 length: 14 residues. In nucleotides, the CDR3 is TGCGCCAGCAGCTTGGTCAGGGGCCCCACTGAAGCTTTCTTT. Amino acid sequence: CASSLVRGPTEAFF.

This clonotype has a count of ten or more. The V and J genes are TRBV29-1 and TRBJ2-2; maybe TRBD1 (6 bases). The V end lost 7 bases, the J end lost 1 base, and 7 bases lay between the germline ends. The CDR3 loop spans 12 amino acids. Per germline, CDR1 SQVTM and CDR2 ANQGSEA. The CDR3, as DNA: TGCAGCGCACAGGGGAACACCGGGGAGCTGTTTTTT. It specifies CSAQGNTGELFF.

The genes are TRBV28 and TRBJ2-3; 9 bases align to TRBD2. J lost 1 base, V lost 6 bases, and 14 bases had no gene match. Germline-derived CDR1 and CDR2 are MDHEN and SYDVKM. This CDR3 region has 18 residues. The CDR3 coding sequence is TGTGCCAGCAGGGGAAACGCGGGGGGGAGAAATGGCACAGATACGCAGTATTTT. It is translated as CASRGNAGGRNGTDTQYF.

This clonotype was detected ten times or more. The chain combines TRBV10-3 with TRBJ1-1, with TRBD1 as a possible D gene (6 bases). The germline V gene encodes CDR1 ENHRY and CDR2 SYGVKD. The CDR3 covers 13 residues. The V end lost 10 bases, the J end lost 0 bases, and 12 bases lay between the germline ends. The CDR3 DNA reads as TGTGCCACCAGACAGGCCATGAACACTGAAGCTTTCTTT. Translating it yields CATRQAMNTEAFF.

This clonotype was detected only a few times. The chain has TRBV20-1 and TRBJ2-1, with D possibly matching TRBD2 (6 bases). The V gene's germline CDR1 is DFQATT and CDR2 SNEGSKA (reference sequence). V gave up 3 bases and J gave up 2 bases, with 17 bases separating them. The CDR3 consists of 16 residues. The CDR3 spells CSASQDLAIAYNEQFF. The CDR3 bases are TGCAGTGCTAGCCAGGATCTAGCGATCGCCTACAATGAGCAGTTCTTC.

In this sample, this clonotype turned up a few times. The chain couples TRBV6-5 to TRBJ2-7; 7 nucleotides align to TRBD1. The CDR3 is made up of 14 amino acids. J lost 4 bases, V lost 4 bases, and 7 bases had no gene match. From germline, CDR1 is MNHEY and CDR2 SVGAGI. CDR3 sequence reads: CASSSGQYPYEQYV. CDR3 bases: TGTGCCAGCAGTTCGGGACAGTACCCTTACGAGCAGTACGTC.

This clonotype has just a few counts. V usage is TRBV12-3 or TRBV12-4 and J usage is TRBJ2-5, with 8 bases matching TRBD2. V gave up 0 bases and J gave up 5 bases; unmatched junction bases: 5. The length of the CDR3 is 15 residues. The CDR3 DNA is TGTGCCAGCAGTTTAGCGACGGGGGGGCGGGAGACCCAGTACTTC. Its protein product is CASSLATGGRETQYF.

The chain links TRBV20-1 to TRBJ2-1; 7 bases are shared with TRBD2. Germline trimming cut 0 bases from V and 5 bases from J; bases unmatched to any gene: 4. This CDR3 contains 14 residues. In germline, CDR1 is DFQATT, CDR2 SNEGSKA (reference sequence). The CDR3 nucleotides read TGCAGTGCTAGAGATGGCGGGGGAAACAATGAGCAGTTCTTC. Translation gives CSARDGGGNNEQFF.

In its sample, this clonotype was seen a few times. This sequence joins TRBV5-1 and TRBJ1-1; D is uncertain. Germline V CDR1 and CDR2: SGHRS, YFSETQ. Deletions cut 0 bases from V and 0 bases from J, with 9 bases between. This CDR3 contains 15 residues. The CDR3, as DNA: TGCGCCAGCAGCTTGGCCCATGCGATGAACACTGAAGCTTTCTTT. Amino acid sequence: CASSLAHAMNTEAFF.

This clonotype showed up many times. J is TRBJ2-7 and V is TRBV4-1; 8 bases are shared with TRBD2. This CDR3 spans 16 amino acids. The junction had 7 bases not matched to a gene; V was cut back by 1 base and J by 2 bases. The germline gives CDR1 MGHRA, CDR2 YSYEKL. DNA for the CDR3: TGCGCCAGCAGCCAAGGTTTGGCGGGAGGTACCTACGAGCAGTACTTC. It specifies CASSQGLAGGTYEQYF.

The chain is built from TRBV20-1 and TRBJ2-7; no clear D gene. Germline V gene lookup returns CDR1 DFQATT and CDR2 SNEGSKA (reference sequence). The ends were cut back, 1 base at V and 5 bases at J, with 12 bases in the middle. The CDR3 spans 13 residues. The CDR3 nucleotides are TGCAGTGCTAGAGGGAGTGTTATTAACGAGCAGTACTTC. It translates to CSARGSVINEQYF.

In this sample, this clonotype turned up a few times. J is TRBJ2-7 and V is TRBV25-1; 12 bases are shared with TRBD1. Germline CDR1 reads MGHDK; CDR2 reads SYGVNS. The CDR3 totals 15 residues. Trimming removed 8 bases from V and 6 bases from J; junction bases left unmatched: 11. The CDR3 DNA follows: TGTGCCAGCTCTTACACCAGGGACAGGGGGCTCGAGCAGTACTTC. It is translated as CASSYTRDRGLEQYF.

This chain links TRBV28 with TRBJ2-7; no reliable D call. There are 22 residues in the CDR3. V lost 1 base and J 2 bases, leaving 33 bases between the germline ends. Germline CDR1 is MDHEN and CDR2 is SYDVKM. CDR3 sequence: CASSLFLTDVFQARGVTYEQYF. In DNA form, the CDR3 reads TGTGCCAGCAGTTTATTCCTCACGGACGTCTTCCAGGCGCGAGGAGTTACCTACGAGCAGTACTTC.

In this sample, this clonotype turned up a few times. The chain joins TRBV12-3 or TRBV12-4 to TRBJ2-7; 7 nucleotides match TRBD2. The CDR3 contains 13 residues. V dropped 7 bases and J dropped 2; count of bases not matched to a gene: 5. The CDR3 DNA reads TGTGCCAGCACCCCGGGGGGTCCCTACGAGCAGTACTTC. Protein sequence: CASTPGGPYEQYF.

This clonotype was observed at least ten times. The DNA for the CDR3 is TGTGCCAGCAGTTTCGACAGGGGTAATTCACCCCTCCACTTT. Protein product: CASSFDRGNSPLHF. This sequence joins TRBV6-2 or TRBV6-3 and TRBJ1-6, with 8 bases matching TRBD1. Unmatched junction bases numbered 2, after V lost 4 bases and J lost 6 bases. The CDR3 totals 14 residues. Germline lookup yields CDR1 MNHEY and CDR2 SVGEGT.

This clonotype was picked up a small number of times. V usage is TRBV29-1 and J usage is TRBJ2-5, with 8 bases aligning to TRBD1. The CDR3 has 13 residues. Losses at the gene ends were 4 bases for V and 4 bases for J; bases not matched to a gene: 5. Per the germline V gene, CDR1 is SQVTM and CDR2 is ANQGSEA. CDR3 region: CSVVGQGRETQYF. The DNA of the CDR3 is TGCAGCGTTGTAGGACAGGGTCGAGAGACCCAGTACTTC.

The table lists this clonotype with a few counts. The rearrangement joins TRBV20-1 to TRBJ2-5; 11 bases align to TRBD1. Germline trimming cut 6 bases from V and 3 bases from J; bases unmatched to any gene: 9. This CDR3 region has 15 residues. CDR1 and CDR2 from the germline V gene are DFQATT and SNEGSKA (reference sequence). For the CDR3, the DNA is TGCAGTGCCGTGCAGGGGGACAGGGGGGAAGAGACCCAGTACTTC. Translation gives CSAVQGDRGEETQYF.

This clonotype has at least ten counts. This rearrangement joins TRBV2 to TRBJ2-1; possible D gene TRBD2, 5 bases. Germline CDR1 is SNHLY and CDR2 is FYNNEI. V lost 7 bases and J lost 3, with 16 bases in between. The CDR3 is 15 residues long. CDR3 in DNA: TGTGCCAGCAAGGTGGACTCCGGGATCTACAATGAGCAGTTCTTC. Its translation is CASKVDSGIYNEQFF. The full variable domain, its missing parts supplied by reference TRBV2 and TRBJ2-1, is EPEVTQTPSHQVTQMGQEVILRCVPISNHLYFYWYRQILGQKVEFLVSFYNNEISEKSEIFDDQFSVERPDGSNFTLKIRSTKLEDSAMYFCASKVDSGIYNEQFFGPGTRLTVL.

The CDR3: CASSQGEAGIPYGYTF. Written as DNA, the CDR3 is TGCGCCAGCAGCCAAGGGGAGGCAGGGATCCCCTATGGCTACACCTTC. The chain combines TRBV4-1 with TRBJ1-2; weak D call: TRBD1 (5 bases). The CDR3 totals 16 residues. Trimming removed 1 base at V and 4 bases at J, with 16 bases between. Looked up from germline, CDR1 is MGHRA and CDR2 is YSYEKL.

This clonotype came up a few times. As DNA, the CDR3 is TGTGCCAGCAGCTTATCAGAATACACCGGGGCTAATGAAAAACTGTTTTTT. This translates into CASSLSEYTGANEKLFF. The V and J genes are TRBV7-2 and TRBJ1-4; no clear D. V was trimmed by 2 bases and J by 3 bases, leaving 16 bases between them. Germline V CDR1 and CDR2: SGHTA, FQGNSA. The CDR3 spans 17 residues.

V gene TRBV4-1 combines with J gene TRBJ2-1; 12 nucleotides align to TRBD2. The CDR3 has 18 amino acids. Per germline, CDR1 MGHRA and CDR2 YSYEKL. V shed 3 bases and J 6 bases; nucleotides not matched to a gene: 12. The CDR3 loop reads CASSHPRTSGKLANEQFF. CDR3 DNA: TGCGCCAGCAGCCACCCCCGGACTAGCGGGAAACTTGCCAATGAGCAGTTCTTC.

This clonotype was picked up many times. The chain carries TRBV7-9 and TRBJ2-1; no firm D call. CDR3 length: 12 residues. CDR1 and CDR2 from the germline V gene are SEHNR and FQNEAQ (reference sequence). Trimming removed 5 bases from V and 4 bases from J, with 6 bases in between. The CDR3 DNA is TGTGCCAGCAGCCCGACTTACAATGAGCAGTTCTTC. It is translated as CASSPTYNEQFF.

This clonotype was counted only a few times. The chain employs TRBV5-1 and TRBJ2-3; 10 nucleotides align to TRBD2. Germline V gene sequence: CDR1 SGHRS, CDR2 YFSETQ. The trim removed 7 bases at V and 3 bases at J, leaving 8 bases unmatched. The CDR3 spans 15 residues. CDR3 protein: CASSFLAGATDTQYF. CDR3 sequence (DNA): TGCGCCAGCTCATTTCTAGCGGGAGCAACAGATACGCAGTATTTT.